This passage covers 23 T cell receptor beta chains from one sample sequenced in a study of blood T cell repertoires in COVID-19. Libraries were prepared by immunoSEQ multiplex PCR; TCRdb keeps only in-frame clonotypes and omits some of them. Of 190,000 or so clones listed, more than 80% are singletons. Specimen: PBMCs or T cells enriched from blood (not recorded which). Receptor source: a man aged 30 to 45 who had recovered from COVID-19.

This chain links TRBV9 with TRBJ1-2, with 12 bases that match TRBD1. The CDR3 length is 15 residues. Looked up from germline, CDR1 is SGDLS and CDR2 is YYNGEE. V dropped 4 bases and J dropped 3; count of bases not matched to a gene: 4. The CDR3 sequence: CASSNRDRGHYGYTF. The CDR3 DNA is TGTGCCAGCAGCAACCGGGACAGGGGGCACTATGGCTACACCTTC.

This clone turned up a few times. This CDR3 reads CATSGQGAASSNQPQHF. The DNA of the CDR3 is TGTGCCACCTCGGGACAGGGGGCCGCTAGTAGCAATCAGCCCCAGCATTTT. This rearrangement joins TRBV19 to TRBJ1-5; 12 bases line up with TRBD1. The CDR3 has 17 amino acids. Germline values: CDR1 LNHDA, CDR2 SQIVND (reference sequence). Unmatched junction bases numbered 10, after V lost 10 bases and J lost 0 bases.

V is TRBV7-8 and J is TRBJ2-1; D may be TRBD1 (5 bases). This CDR3 has 15 amino acids. V dropped 1 base and J dropped 10 bases, with 17 bases sitting between them. CDR1 is SGHVS, CDR2 FQNEAQ, per germline. This CDR3 is CASSLGSRGFGEQFF. The CDR3 bases are TGTGCCAGCAGCTTAGGGAGTAGGGGATTTGGGGAGCAGTTCTTC.

The chain carries TRBV7-9 and TRBJ2-1; D unclear. The germline V gene encodes CDR1 SEHNR and CDR2 FQNEAQ (reference sequence). This CDR3 contains 11 residues. With 8 bases removed from V and 6 bases from J, the gap between germline ends came to 8 bases. Here the CDR3 DNA reads TGTGCCAGCGGGCTGATCAATGAGCAGTTCTTC. Protein sequence: CASGLINEQFF.

The V gene is TRBV19, the J gene TRBJ2-3; TRBD1 is a possible D gene (6 bases). The CDR3 length is 12 residues. The V end lost 6 bases, the J end lost 5 bases, and 9 bases lay between the germline ends. Per germline, CDR1 LNHDA and CDR2 SQIVND (reference sequence). In DNA, the CDR3 is TGTGCCAGTAGAAAACAGGGAGATACGCAGTATTTT. It specifies CASRKQGDTQYF.

J is TRBJ2-1 and V is TRBV5-1; 7 bases are a match to TRBD2. Germline V gene data show CDR1 as SGHRS and CDR2 as YFSETQ. The CDR3 extends over 13 amino acids. The ends lost 9 bases at V and 5 bases at J; junction bases unmatched: 8. This chain's CDR3 is CATSWSGDNEQFF. As DNA, the CDR3 is TGCGCCACCAGTTGGAGCGGGGACAATGAGCAGTTCTTC.

The chain has TRBV7-2 and TRBJ2-7, with D maybe TRBD2 (5 bases). V gave up 5 bases and J gave up 4 bases, with 9 bases separating them. CDR3 length equals 12 residues. Germline CDR1 SGHTA, CDR2 FQGNSA. The CDR3 sequence: CASSNGLYEQYF. The CDR3 DNA sequence: TGTGCCAGCAGCAACGGACTTTACGAGCAGTACTTC.

The chain couples TRBV27 to TRBJ1-1; TRBD1 might be the D (6 bases). The CDR3 covers 13 residues. V was clipped by 2 bases and J by 7 bases, with 11 bases between them. Per germline, CDR1 MNHEY and CDR2 SMNVEV (reference sequence). Here the CDR3 DNA reads TGTGCCAGCAGTTTAACAGGGTATGATGAAGCTTTCTTT. This gives the protein CASSLTGYDEAFF.

V and J are TRBV14 and TRBJ1-2, with TRBD1 identical over 9 bases. Germline CDR1 and CDR2: SGHDN and FVKESK. The length of the CDR3 is 15 residues. The J segment lost 2 bases and the V segment lost 3 bases, leaving 4 bases of the junction unmatched. The CDR3 DNA reads TGTGCCAGCAGCCATGGGACAGGGAGGAACTATGGCTACACCTTC. Its protein product is CASSHGTGRNYGYTF.

J is TRBJ2-5 and V is TRBV15; TRBD2 is a possible D gene (6 bases). The V gene's germline CDR1 is LNHNV and CDR2 YYDKDF (reference sequence). V was cut by 6 bases and J by 9 bases, with 23 bases left in between. This CDR3 spans 15 amino acids. The CDR3 loop reads CATSSRYPGTEAQYF. The CDR3 DNA reads TGTGCCACCAGTAGCCGATATCCCGGGACTGAAGCCCAGTACTTC.

Of note for this clone: With a much larger clone just one base away, this may be a read error. This same CDR3 is encoded by further DNA sequences in the sample. The J gene is TRBJ2-7, the V gene TRBV7-9; 7 bases align to TRBD1. The CDR3 consists of 13 residues. Germline V lookup: CDR1 SEHNR, CDR2 FQNEAQ (reference sequence). The J segment lost 3 bases and the V segment lost 4 bases, leaving 3 bases of the junction unmatched. The CDR3 region has the DNA TGTGCCAGCAGCTCCCGGGACAGCTACGAGCAGTACTTC. Its protein is CASSSRDSYEQYF.

This clone was seen a single time. The chain couples TRBV12-3 or TRBV12-4 to TRBJ2-5; D possibly corresponds to TRBD1 (6 bases). The CDR3 spans 13 residues. V lost 5 bases to trimming and J lost 5 bases, with 12 bases between them. The CDR3 DNA follows: TGTGCCAGCAGTGCGACAGGTCCGGAGACCCAGTACTTC. Its protein is CASSATGPETQYF.

V gene TRBV19 combines with J gene TRBJ1-2; D might be TRBD1 (6 bases). V gave up 5 bases and J gave up 8 bases, with 12 bases separating them. CDR3 length equals 12 residues. CDR1 LNHDA and CDR2 SQIVND come from the germline V gene (reference sequence). This CDR3 is CASSGNRDGYTF. The CDR3 DNA follows: TGTGCCAGTAGTGGGAACAGGGACGGCTACACCTTC.

Worth noting for this clone: Additional DNA sequences in this sample encode the identical CDR3. The V call is TRBV30, the J call TRBJ1-1, with D perhaps matching TRBD1 (6 bases). The V end was cut by 1 base, the J end by 1 base, with 7 bases between. The CDR3 extends over 13 amino acids. The V gene's germline CDR1 is GTSNPN and CDR2 SVGIG (reference sequence). DNA for the CDR3: TGTGCCTGGAGTGAACAGGGGAACACTGAAGCTTTCTTT. Translated: CAWSEQGNTEAFF.

This chain connects TRBV29-1 to TRBJ2-3, with D possibly being TRBD2 (7 bases). The ends were cut back, 6 bases at V and 1 base at J, with 17 bases in the middle. The CDR3 is made up of 15 amino acids. CDR1 SQVTM and CDR2 ANQGSEA come from the germline V gene. This chain's CDR3 is CSVAGAFPGTDTQYF. CDR3 in DNA: TGCAGCGTCGCGGGGGCCTTTCCTGGCACAGATACGCAGTATTTT.

The rearrangement joins TRBV5-1 to TRBJ1-6; TRBD1 matches at 10 bases. Germline CDR1 SGHRS, CDR2 YFSETQ. This CDR3 region has 16 residues. The V and J ends lost 4 bases and 5 bases, in that order; junction bases with no gene match: 6. The CDR3 coding sequence is TGCGCCAGCAGCCAACGGACAGGGGGAGATAATTCACCCCTCCACTTT. It translates to CASSQRTGGDNSPLHF.

The genes are TRBV5-4 and TRBJ2-2, with a weak D call TRBD1 (5 bases). Trimming cost V 4 bases and J 4 bases, with 23 bases left between them. The CDR3 is made up of 18 amino acids. CDR1 and CDR2 from the germline V gene are SGHNT and YYREEE (reference sequence). DNA for the CDR3: TGTGCCAGCAGCCGGAGATCGTTCGTCTCCGACAGCACCGGGGAGCTGTTTTTT. Translation gives CASSRRSFVSDSTGELFF.

This chain uses TRBV4-3 with TRBJ2-3; 12 nucleotides match TRBD2. The CDR3 runs 16 residues. Looked up from germline, CDR1 is LGHNA and CDR2 is YSLEER. Trimming took 1 base from V and 1 from J; bases not matched to a gene: 0. CDR3 loop: CASSQGLAGGTDTQYF. The CDR3 DNA follows: TGCGCCAGCAGCCAAGGACTAGCGGGGGGCACAGATACGCAGTATTTT.

This clone came up a few times. The rearrangement uses TRBV5-1 and TRBJ2-7, with 7 bases that match TRBD1. The CDR3 consists of 13 residues. CDR1 is SGHRS and CDR2 is YFSETQ in the germline V gene. V lost 5 bases and J lost 2; bases outside the gene matches: 4. The CDR3 nucleotides are TGCGCCAGCAGTTCGGGACAGACCTACGAGCAGTACTTC. This sequence encodes CASSSGQTYEQYF.

This clone was recorded a few times. The rearrangement joins TRBV28 to TRBJ1-3; the D is unclear. The CDR3 is 15 amino acids. V lost 10 bases to trimming and J lost 4 bases, with 20 bases between them. Germline assignment: CDR1 MDHEN and CDR2 SYDVKM. The CDR3 nucleotides are TGTGCCACAAATCGTCCGGGGTCCAACGGAAACACCATATATTTT. It yields the protein CATNRPGSNGNTIYF.

J is TRBJ2-5 and V is TRBV5-1; TRBD2 aligns across 14 bases. Trimming removed 0 bases from V and 2 bases from J; junction bases left unmatched: 6. Germline CDR1 and CDR2: SGHRS and YFSETQ. CDR3 length: 18 amino acids. The CDR3 loop is CASSLGLAGGFQQETQYF. CDR3 nucleotide sequence: TGCGCCAGCAGCTTGGGACTAGCGGGAGGGTTTCAACAAGAGACCCAGTACTTC.

This clone was picked up one time. The V and J genes are TRBV30 and TRBJ1-4; D gene unclear. The V gene lost 3 bases and the J gene lost 0 bases, with 11 bases spanning the gap. Germline V gene lookup returns CDR1 GTSNPN and CDR2 SVGIG (reference sequence). The CDR3 has 15 residues. The chain's CDR3 is CAWRDIATTNEKLFF. Here the CDR3 DNA reads TGTGCCTGGAGAGATATAGCGACAACTAATGAAAAACTGTTTTTT.

The chain combines TRBV6-5 with TRBJ2-5; the D gene is possibly TRBD1 (6 bases). The CDR3 consists of 16 residues. V was cut by 2 bases and J by 1 base, with 14 bases left in between. Germline CDR1 reads MNHEY; CDR2 reads SVGAGI. The CDR3, as DNA: TGTGCCAGCAGTTACGACCGGGACAAGGGCCAAGAGACCCAGTACTTC. Its protein is CASSYDRDKGQETQYF.